This record looks at one TCR beta chain sequence and its context. It lacks a known antigen. Base qualities are not at hand, and no much larger clone is one base apart. This entry is derived from a study of blood T cell repertoires in COVID-19 (TCRdb year 2020). About the full investigation: Samples from collaborators originated in the United States, Italy and Spain and spanned both the acute and convalescent phases of COVID-19. The prospective study material was composed of cDNA or gDNA derived from T cells, B-cell-depleted T cells, or PBMCs. Deeply sampled blood TCRbeta repertoires from subjects exposed to, actively infected with, or recovered from COVID-19 were included in the dataset. A freely available public database, intended as a resource for researchers studying the immune response to SARS-CoV-2, is where the repertoires were released. Samples came from the ongoing ImmuneRACE study (first 160 participants) plus 1,254 subjects from 6 global collaborators. The sample metadata nearly always contained a de-identified subject ID, COVID-19 status, age in years and sex. Where available, HLA class I and class II types were taken from metadata supplied by the sample provider and were not determined by assay-based typing.

At one collaborating source in Seattle, patients were enrolled during active infection and were followed longitudinally through the course of disease. Each collaborating institution followed its own protocols to collect whole blood in K2EDTA tubes. For TCRbeta analysis, collaborators shipped samples in one of three forms: frozen whole blood, isolated PBMCs, or DNA extracted from either of those sample types. The immunoSEQ Assay, a bias-controlled multiplex PCR, was used to amplify TCRbeta CDR3 regions from genomic DNA. As for how the authors treated the data: Within the assay, amplification of reference gene primers was used to estimate how many nucleated cells each sample contained. To quantify the absolute abundance of each unique TCRbeta CDR3 rearrangement, sequence reads were collapsed and filtered. For each sample, productive Simpson clonality was calculated by taking the square root of Simpson's diversity index across productive rearrangements. This is the immuneACCESS table as TCRdb keeps it, with only in-frame sequences that have V and J called. A part of the clones is gone; compared with another copy, unresolved V genes explain less than half, and the rest is unexplained. V, J and clone size are taken as reported in that table, and D and trimming were inferred from the DNA itself. Present in this sample are some 240,000 clones, 90% to 95% of which were seen just once. The top ten clonotypes cover over 0.75% of the sample.

Results and caveats for the whole study, not just this receptor: Clinical and demographic metadata were provided uncurated, with the amount varying by source and participant.

The germline V gene (reference sequence) sets CDR1 to LNHDA and CDR2 to SQIVND. The junction shows trimming of 4 bases on V and 3 bases on J, plus 23 bases between the germline ends. Its CDR3 holds 18 amino acids, cysteine through phenylalanine. Only CDR3 DNA is held: 54 bases, read in frame from base 1. The rearranged chain carries TRBV19 and TRBJ2-3; TRBD2 might be the D gene, on 5 matching bases. This TCR derives from a man aged 55 to 69 with COVID-19, enrolled during active disease. The sample was peripheral blood. The CDR3 region: CASSSPHSGVSRTDTQYF. The nucleotide sequence is given as TGTGCCAGTAGTAGTCCACACAGCGGCGTTAGTAGAACAGATACGCAGTATTTT.